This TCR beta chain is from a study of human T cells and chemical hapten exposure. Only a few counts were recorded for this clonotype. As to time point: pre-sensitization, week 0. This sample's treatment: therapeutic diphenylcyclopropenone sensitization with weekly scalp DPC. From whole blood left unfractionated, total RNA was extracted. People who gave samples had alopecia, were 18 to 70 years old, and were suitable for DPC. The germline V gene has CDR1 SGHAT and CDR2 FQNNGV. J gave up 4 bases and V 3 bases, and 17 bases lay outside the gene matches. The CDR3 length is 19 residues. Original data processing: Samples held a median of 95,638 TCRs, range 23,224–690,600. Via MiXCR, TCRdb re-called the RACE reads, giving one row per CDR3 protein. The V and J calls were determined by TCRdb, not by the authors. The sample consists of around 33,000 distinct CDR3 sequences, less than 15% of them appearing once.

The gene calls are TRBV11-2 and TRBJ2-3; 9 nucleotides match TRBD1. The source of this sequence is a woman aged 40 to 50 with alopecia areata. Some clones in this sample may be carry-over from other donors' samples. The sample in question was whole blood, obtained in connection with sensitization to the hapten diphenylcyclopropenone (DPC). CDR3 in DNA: TGTGCCAGCAGCTTTAACTGGCCCAAGACAGGGGGAAACTCAGATACGCAGTATTTT. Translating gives CASSFNWPKTGGNSDTQYF.